This T cell receptor (beta chain) is drawn from a study of blood T cell repertoires in COVID-19. Overall study: Acute and convalescent COVID-19 samples came from the United States, Italy and Spain. PBMCs, B-cell-depleted T cells, or T cells were the source of the cDNA or gDNA that made up the material.

Germline CDR1 and CDR2: SGHRS and YFSETQ. CDR3 length: 17 residues. V shed 3 bases and J 6 bases; nucleotides not matched to a gene: 15. It was during active infection that Seattle patients were enrolled and then longitudinally followed. Original methodology: Estimated nucleated cell counts came from reference gene primer amplification. The method was immunoSEQ multiplex PCR; TCRdb's version includes in-frame clones alone and lacks a portion of them. V, J and clone size are those of that table, while D and trimming were read from the DNA. The repertoire consists of some 110,000 clones, with roughly 74% occurring once and the leading ten covering approximately 6%.

The chain employs TRBV5-1 and TRBJ2-1, with TRBD2 matching over 7 bases. Specimen: peripheral blood. The clonotype originates from a man older than 75 with COVID-19, enrolled during active disease. CDR3 bases: TGCGCCAGCAGCTCCGGAGGGCCAGCGGGAAGAGGCAATGAGCAGTTCTTC. It encodes CASSSGGPAGRGNEQFF.